This paragraph reports one T cell receptor (beta chain). The target antigen is unknown. This record comes from a study of long-term antiretroviral therapy in people with HIV. Study findings and constraints: Versus controls, repertoires in people with HIV had narrower CDR3 length ranges.

The CDR3 has 17 amino acids. The V segment lost 4 bases and the J segment 0 bases; nucleotides outside the gene matches: 6. Per the germline V gene, CDR1 is SNHLY and CDR2 is FYNNEI. This was the immunoSEQ v3.0 assay at survey level. The table came from immunoSEQ multiplex PCR; TCRdb's copy has only in-frame clones and leaves some out. The sample includes 25,000 to 35,000 clones, 80% to 85% seen only once; the top ten take approximately 10%. Every specimen provided roughly 0.9-10 million cryopreserved PBMC before DNA extraction took place. This clonotype was sampled from a man in his thirties or forties with HIV. Sample: unsorted PBMCs, taken 2.7 to 2.9 years after starting antiretroviral therapy. The genes are TRBV2 and TRBJ2-3; 11 bases match TRBD2. The CDR3 sequence: CASSGFSGGASTDTQYF. The CDR3 DNA reads as TGTGCCAGCAGTGGATTTAGCGGGGGGGCTAGCACAGATACGCAGTATTTT.